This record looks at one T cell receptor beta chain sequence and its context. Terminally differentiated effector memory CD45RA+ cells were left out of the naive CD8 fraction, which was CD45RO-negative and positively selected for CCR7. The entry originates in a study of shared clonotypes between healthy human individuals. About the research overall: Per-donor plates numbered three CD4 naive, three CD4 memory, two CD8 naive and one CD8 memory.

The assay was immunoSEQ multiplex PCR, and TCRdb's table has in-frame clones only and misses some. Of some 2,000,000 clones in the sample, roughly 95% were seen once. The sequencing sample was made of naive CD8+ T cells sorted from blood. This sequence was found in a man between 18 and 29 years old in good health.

CDR3 DNA sequence: TGTGCCAGCAGCCAGGGACAGAGCTCTGGAAACACCATATATTTT. Its protein product is CASSQGQSSGNTIYF. This chain uses TRBV14 with TRBJ1-3; 7 nucleotides align to TRBD1. Germline V CDR1 and CDR2: SGHDN, FVKESK. V lost 3 bases and J lost 0; bases outside the gene matches: 2. There are 15 residues in the CDR3.